This T cell receptor beta chain was retrieved from a study of beta chain features in type 1 diabetes. Of the isolated RNA, all was reverse transcribed, and so the sequenced material was expressed TCRB transcripts. TCRdb's copy holds only in-frame clones and misses some; the assay was immunoSEQ multiplex PCR. This sample carries over 120,000 clones, less than 11% of them seen once, and the ten largest clones take less than 1.5%. The CDR3 runs 15 residues. Trimming took 7 bases from V and 4 from J; bases not matched to a gene: 7. Germline values: CDR1 MNHNY, CDR2 SVGAGI (reference sequence). This sequence joins TRBV6-6 and TRBJ1-5; 10 bases align to TRBD1. This clonotype was obtained from a man between 18 and 35 years old in good health. The specimen was naive CD4+ T cells from blood. CDR3 amino acids: CASIAGTGENQPQHF. The CDR3 nucleotides are TGTGCCAGCATCGCGGGGACAGGGGAGAATCAGCCCCAGCATTTT.